These 25 T cell receptor beta chains originate from one sample sequenced in a study of metastatic and nonmetastatic thyroid tumors. There were no patients who had received any treatment before thyroid surgery. TCRdb recomputed clones from the PCR reads via MiXCR. In the table there are approximately 13,000 clones, 25% to 30% of which are singletons. Sequences were obtained from blood. The origin of the receptors is a female donor with papillary thyroid cancer or a benign thyroid nodule (not recorded which). Some clones in this sample may be carry-over from other donors' samples.

This clone was found a few times. The gene calls are TRBV6-5 and TRBJ2-7, with D possibly TRBD1 on 6 matching bases. V dropped 3 bases and J dropped 0 bases, with 12 bases sitting between them. The CDR3 spans 15 residues. Germline CDR1 reads MNHEY; CDR2 reads SVGAGI. CDR3 in DNA: TGTGCCAGCAGTTATCTTGGACAGCACTCCTACGAGCAGTACTTC. This gives the protein CASSYLGQHSYEQYF.

The chain is built from TRBV11-2 and TRBJ1-1; 8 bases are shared with TRBD1. J gave up 2 bases and V 6 bases, and 14 bases lay outside the gene matches. CDR3 length equals 17 residues. Per the germline V gene, CDR1 is SGHAT and CDR2 is FQNNGV. The CDR3 coding sequence is TGTGCCAGCAGTCAGAGGGACAGGCAACGAGGAAACACTGAAGCTTTCTTT. It yields the protein CASSQRDRQRGNTEAFF.

By its share, this clone is medium-sized. Other DNA sequences in the sample encode the same CDR3. This chain uses TRBV5-1 with TRBJ2-7; D perhaps matches TRBD2 (5 bases). V lost 4 bases to trimming and J lost 6 bases, with 26 bases between them. This CDR3 is built from 17 residues. CDR1 and CDR2 from the germline V gene are SGHRS and YFSETQ. In DNA, the CDR3 is TGCGCCAGCAGCCGACAAGTGTCGGGGTCTACCGTCGGCGAGCAGTACTTC. Protein sequence: CASSRQVSGSTVGEQYF.

This clone is termed medium-sized. The chain links TRBV11-1 to TRBJ1-2; 9 positions agree with TRBD1. This CDR3 spans 16 amino acids. Trimming cost V 4 bases and J 8 bases; bases outside gene matches: 14. Germline CDR1 reads SGHAT; CDR2 reads FQDESV (reference sequence). The CDR3 here is CASSSPTGGQYDGYTF. The DNA of the CDR3 is TGTGCCAGCAGCTCTCCGACAGGGGGTCAGTATGACGGCTACACCTTC.

The chain links TRBV10-3 to TRBJ2-7, with TRBD1 as a possible D gene (6 bases). Trimming took 5 bases from V and 6 from J, leaving 14 bases between them. This CDR3 contains 13 residues. Germline assignment: CDR1 ENHRY and CDR2 SYGVKD. The CDR3 loop is CAISSYRESEQYF. The DNA of the CDR3 is TGTGCCATCAGTTCATACAGGGAAAGCGAGCAGTACTTC.

This clone has more than one count but fewer than ten. As DNA, the CDR3 is TGTGCCAGTAGTACCCAGCGGGAGTTGCGCAATGAGCAGTTCTTC. Translating it yields CASSTQRELRNEQFF. The chain links TRBV19 to TRBJ2-1, with TRBD2 identical over 8 bases. CDR1 is LNHDA and CDR2 is SQIVND in the germline V gene (reference sequence). There are 15 residues in the CDR3. J gave up 6 bases and V 4 bases, and 8 bases lay outside the gene matches.

By sample fraction, this clone is medium-sized. The chain carries TRBV20-1 and TRBJ2-1; 7 bases are a match to TRBD2. The CDR3 sequence is 13 residues long. Germline loops: CDR1 DFQATT, CDR2 SNEGSKA (reference sequence). V trimming: 3 bases; J trimming: 4 bases; junction bases outside the gene matches: 3. The CDR3 DNA is TGCAGTGCTAGCGGGGGGTCGTACAATGAGCAGTTCTTC. Translation: CSASGGSYNEQFF.

This clone qualifies as medium-sized. The gene calls are TRBV15 and TRBJ1-1; 8 nucleotides match TRBD1. Germline V gives CDR1 LNHNV, CDR2 YYDKDF (reference sequence). V lost 4 bases and J lost 3; bases outside the gene matches: 1. The CDR3 is 13 amino acids. CDR3 bases: TGTGCCACCAGCACGACAGGGGACACTGAAGCTTTCTTT. Protein sequence: CATSTTGDTEAFF.

Of note for this clone: One end of the junction does not line up with germline, which may come from a read error. This chain joins TRBV7-2 and TRBJ2-5; the match to TRBD2 covers 11 bases. Germline lookup yields CDR1 SGHTA and CDR2 FQGNSA. This CDR3 comprises 15 residues. The CDR3 DNA sequence: TGTGCCAGCAGACACCTTAGCGGGGGGGGTGAGACACAGTACTTC. Translated: CASRHLSGGGETQYF.

This clone is classed as medium-sized. The chain links TRBV18 to TRBJ2-7; D gene unclear. Trimming took off 6 bases at V and 3 bases at J, with 12 bases between the two ends. This CDR3 is 13 amino acids long. Germline V CDR1 and CDR2: KGHSH, LQKENI. CDR3 coding DNA: TGTGCCAGCTCCACGTCAGCGAACTACGAGCAGTACTTC. Amino acid sequence: CASSTSANYEQYF.

In its sample, this clone was seen a few times. The J gene is TRBJ2-7, the V gene TRBV6-2 or TRBV6-3, with D perhaps matching TRBD1 (5 bases). Looked up from germline, CDR1 is MNHEY and CDR2 is SVGEGT. The CDR3 is 16 amino acids. V was cut by 0 bases and J by 2 bases, with 14 bases left in between. The chain's CDR3 is CASSYSASQGTYEQYF. As DNA, the CDR3 is TGTGCCAGCAGTTACTCCGCCTCTCAGGGAACCTACGAGCAGTACTTC.

This clone was picked up a small number of times. The chain is built from TRBV12-3 or TRBV12-4 and TRBJ1-5; no firm D call. V gave up 1 base and J gave up 0 bases, with 10 bases separating them. The CDR3 consists of 16 residues. The CDR3 nucleotides read TGTGCCAGCAGTTTAGACGGGGAAGATAGCAATCAGCCCCAGCATTTT. Protein sequence: CASSLDGEDSNQPQHF.

This clone showed up many times. CDR3 sequence: CSVSEDTQYF. The CDR3 nucleotides are TGCAGCGTTTCTGAAGATACGCAGTATTTT. The chain recombines TRBV29-1 with TRBJ2-3; D gene uncertain. The CDR3 sequence is 10 residues long. Germline assignment: CDR1 SQVTM and CDR2 ANQGSEA. V lost 5 bases, J lost 5 bases, and 5 bases lay in between.

This clone is termed medium-sized. The chain recombines TRBV12-5 with TRBJ2-2, with TRBD1 identical over 7 bases. J was trimmed by 3 bases and V by 0 bases; bases with no gene match: 7. The germline CDR1 and CDR2 sequences are LGHNT and FRNRAP. The CDR3 length is 17 residues. CDR3 nucleotide sequence: TGTGCTAGTGGTTTGGTCCTCGGACAGGAGGACACCGGGGAGCTGTTTTTT. Translating it yields CASGLVLGQEDTGELFF.

This clone is labeled medium-sized. The V and J genes are TRBV5-1 and TRBJ1-1; D call uncertain. Trimming took 4 bases from V and 2 from J, leaving 9 bases between them. This CDR3 has 13 amino acids. Germline CDR1 reads SGHRS; CDR2 reads YFSETQ. CDR3 loop: CASSIEPNTEAFF. CDR3 nucleotide sequence: TGCGCCAGCAGCATCGAACCTAACACTGAAGCTTTCTTT.

Within the sample, this clone is medium-sized. The DNA of the CDR3 is TGTGCCAGCAGTGACCCCCAGGACAGGCAGTTTGATGGCTACACCTTC. Protein product: CASSDPQDRQFDGYTF. The chain has TRBV2 and TRBJ1-2; 7 bases align to TRBD1. The CDR3 consists of 16 residues. J gave up 6 bases and V 3 bases, and 13 bases lay outside the gene matches. Per germline, CDR1 SNHLY and CDR2 FYNNEI. Based on the CDR3 plus reference TRBV2 and TRBJ1-2, the full variable domain is EPEVTQTPSHQVTQMGQEVILRCVPISNHLYFYWYRQILGQKVEFLVSFYNNEISEKSEIFDDQFSVERPDGSNFTLKIRSTKLEDSAMYFCASSDPQDRQFDGYTFGSGTRLTVV.

A remark on this clone: The junction and the germline gene differ at one end; a read error may be behind it. The chain has TRBV9 and TRBJ2-7; TRBD1 agrees at 11 bases. The CDR3 is 14 residues long. The germline CDR1 and CDR2 sequences are SGDLS and YYNGEE. CDR3 in amino acids: CANSLGTGGVEQYF. In nucleotides, the CDR3 is TGTGCCAACAGCCTTGGGACAGGGGGTGTCGAGCAGTACTTC.

The chain employs TRBV13 and TRBJ2-7; D perhaps matches TRBD2 (5 bases). The CDR3 totals 16 residues. In germline, CDR1 is PRHDT, CDR2 FYEKMQ (reference sequence). V gave up 5 bases and J gave up 0 bases, with 17 bases separating them. Here the CDR3 reads CASSRSVGLSSYEQYF. The CDR3 region has the DNA TGTGCCAGCAGCCGTAGCGTCGGACTGAGCTCCTACGAGCAGTACTTC.

This clone counts as medium-sized (0.01 to 0.1%). The rearrangement links TRBV20-1 to TRBJ2-7, with D perhaps matching TRBD1 or TRBD2 (5 bases each). Germline values: CDR1 DFQATT, CDR2 SNEGSKA (reference sequence). The CDR3 is made up of 14 amino acids. Trimming shortened V by 0 bases and J by 8 bases, and 17 bases separated the two germline ends. CDR3 amino acids: CSARDPGAGYKQYF. The CDR3 region has the DNA TGCAGTGCTAGAGATCCCGGGGCAGGGTATAAGCAGTACTTC.

This clone is labeled as medium-sized (0.01 to 0.1%). The chain is built from TRBV7-3 and TRBJ2-3, with D possibly matching TRBD2 (5 bases). Trimming took off 1 base at V and 4 bases at J, with 6 bases between the two ends. The length of the CDR3 is 13 residues. Germline V gives CDR1 SGHTA, CDR2 FQGTGA. CDR3 loop: CASSLRAADTQYF. DNA for the CDR3: TGTGCCAGCAGCTTAAGAGCGGCAGATACGCAGTATTTT.

This clone came up many times. The V and J genes are TRBV3-1 and TRBJ2-5, with no clear D. V dropped 0 bases and J dropped 6 bases, with 17 bases sitting between them. CDR1 LGHDT and CDR2 YNNKEL come from the germline V gene (reference sequence). The CDR3 is made up of 16 amino acids. Here the CDR3 DNA reads TGTGCCAGCAGCCAAGATCGGTTTCTGGGCGGAAAGACCCAGTACTTC. Protein: CASSQDRFLGGKTQYF.

The chain joins TRBV6-1 to TRBJ2-2, with D possibly TRBD1 on 5 matching bases. Trimming shortened V by 6 bases and J by 1 base, and 15 bases separated the two germline ends. The CDR3 extends over 16 amino acids. Germline loops: CDR1 MNHNS, CDR2 SASEGT. The CDR3 spells CASSRHRGLNTGELFF. CDR3 DNA sequence: TGTGCCAGCAGCCGACATAGGGGTTTGAACACCGGGGAGCTGTTTTTT.

This clone was observed many times. The gene calls are TRBV24-1 and TRBJ1-2, with D possibly matching TRBD1 (6 bases). Germline V gene lookup returns CDR1 KGHDR and CDR2 SFDVKD. Trimming took off 4 bases at V and 8 bases at J, with 10 bases between the two ends. The CDR3 sequence is 12 residues long. The CDR3 DNA is TGTGCCACCAGTGAGGGGGCAAGAGGCTACACCTTC. As protein: CATSEGARGYTF.

This clone is medium-sized within its sample. The chain joins TRBV6-5 to TRBJ1-2; 7 nucleotides align to TRBD1. The germline gives CDR1 MNHEY, CDR2 SVGAGI. The V gene end was trimmed by 0 bases and the J gene end by 8 bases; junction bases not matched to a gene: 6. The CDR3 is made up of 14 amino acids. The CDR3 region has the DNA TGTGCCAGCAGTTACTCCCAGGGGGTTTGGGGCTACACCTTC. Encoded protein: CASSYSQGVWGYTF.

This chain links TRBV11-3 with TRBJ1-5; D call uncertain. Germline V gene data show CDR1 as SGHNT and CDR2 as YENEEA. V lost 0 bases and J 7 bases, leaving 7 bases between the germline ends. The CDR3 loop spans 13 amino acids. The CDR3 DNA is TGTGCCAGCAGCTTAGATCTCTGGCAGCCCCAGCATTTT. As protein: CASSLDLWQPQHF.